The 3 T cell receptor beta chains in this list originate from one sample, sequenced in a study of T cell clonality in common variable immunodeficiency. Notes on the study in general: In common variable immunodeficiency, TCR beta chains reportedly carried fewer deletions and N-nucleotide insertions.

The method was immunoSEQ multiplex PCR; TCRdb's version includes in-frame clones alone and lacks a portion of them. The data show under 40,000 clones, with none appearing a single time. These receptors' targets are unknown. The sequenced sample was peripheral blood mononuclear cells. The receptor set was obtained from a human donor with common variable immunodeficiency.

Concerning this clone: Read data end 3 residues before the CDR3 end; the end is taken from the germline J gene. This rearrangement joins TRBV19 to TRBJ2-3; D might be TRBD1 (6 bases). The CDR3 runs 13 residues. V lost 7 bases and J 5 bases, leaving 13 bases between the germline ends. CDR1 is LNHDA, CDR2 SQIVND, per germline (reference sequence). Incomplete CDR3 DNA: TGTGCCAGTAAAGAACAGGGCCTAGATACG. As protein: CASKEQGLDT. The whole CDR3 protein reads CASKEQGLDTQYF.

This clone was picked up a small number of times. Read sequence stops 3 residues before the CDR3 end, and the germline J gene provides the missing end. The chain combines TRBV7-3 with TRBJ2-1; no clear D gene. Germline V gene sequence: CDR1 SGHTA, CDR2 FQGTGA. V shed 5 bases and J shed 0 bases, with 11 bases lying between them. CDR3 length equals 15 residues. The CDR3 is CASSPQSSSYNEQFF. The sequenced CDR3 bases are TGTGCCAGCAGCCCCCAGTCTAGCTCCTACAATGAG. Variable domain in full (rest from reference TRBV7-3 and TRBJ2-1): GAGVSQTPSNKVTEKGKYVELRCDPISGHTALYWYRQSLGQGPEFLIYFQGTGAADDSGLPNDRFFAVRPEGSVSTLKIQRTERGDSAVYLCASSPQSSSYNEQFFGPGTRLTVL.

This clone was counted many times. The CDR3 is cut off 3 residues early in the read; its end comes from the germline J gene. This CDR3 is also generated by other DNA sequences in the sample. The chain couples TRBV18 to TRBJ1-1; maybe TRBD1 (6 bases). The CDR3 is 17 amino acids. Germline V gene data show CDR1 as KGHSH and CDR2 as LQKENI. Between the trimmed V and J ends, which lost 6 bases and 0 bases, there was a span of 20 bases. The CDR3 DNA, read in part, is TGTGCCAGCTCGCCGCAGGGGTTTCAAGTCGTGAACACTGAA. As protein: CASSPQGFQVVNTE. In full, the CDR3 is CASSPQGFQVVNTEAFF.